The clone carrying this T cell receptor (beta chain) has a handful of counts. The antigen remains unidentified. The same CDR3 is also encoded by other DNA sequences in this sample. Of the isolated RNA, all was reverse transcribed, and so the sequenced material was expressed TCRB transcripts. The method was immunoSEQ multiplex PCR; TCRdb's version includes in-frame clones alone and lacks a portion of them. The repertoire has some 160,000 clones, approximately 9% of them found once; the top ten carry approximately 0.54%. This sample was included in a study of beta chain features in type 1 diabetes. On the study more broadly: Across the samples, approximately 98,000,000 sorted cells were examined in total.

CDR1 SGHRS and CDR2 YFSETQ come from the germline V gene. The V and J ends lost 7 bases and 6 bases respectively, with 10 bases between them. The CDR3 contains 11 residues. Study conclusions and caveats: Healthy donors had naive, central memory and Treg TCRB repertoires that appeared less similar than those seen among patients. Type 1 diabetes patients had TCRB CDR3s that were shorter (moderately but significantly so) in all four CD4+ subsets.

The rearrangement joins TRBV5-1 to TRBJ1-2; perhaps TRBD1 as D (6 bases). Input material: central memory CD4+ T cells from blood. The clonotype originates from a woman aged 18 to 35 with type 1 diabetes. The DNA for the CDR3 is TGCGCCAGCGGTCAGGGGAATGGCTACACCTTC. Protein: CASGQGNGYTF.